One and the same sample provided the 5 T cell receptor beta chains below, sequenced in a study of T cell responses to AZD1222 COVID-19 vaccine. Sequencing used immunoSEQ multiplex PCR; TCRdb keeps in-frame clones, though not all of them. The sample contains around 110,000 clones, roughly 93% of which appear only once. Sequencing was performed on peripheral blood, taken 28 days after the second AZD1222 dose. The receptors originated from an adult who received the AZD1222 COVID-19 vaccine.

The V call is TRBV15, the J call TRBJ2-1; 8 bases are a match to TRBD1. With 0 bases clipped from V and 6 bases from J, the junction kept 10 bases outside the gene matches. This CDR3 has 17 residues. CDR1 is LNHNV and CDR2 is YYDKDF in the germline V gene (reference sequence). The CDR3 nucleotides read TGTGCCACCAGCAGAGAGGCAGGGGGCTATGAGATCAATGAGCAGTTCTTC. This translates into CATSREAGGYEINEQFF.

This clone appeared once. The rearrangement links TRBV2 to TRBJ2-1; D not certain. Trimming shortened V by 7 bases and J by 0 bases, and 7 bases separated the two germline ends. This CDR3 has 13 residues. Germline CDR1 is SNHLY and CDR2 is FYNNEI. CDR3 sequence (DNA): TGTGCCAGCAACGATTACTCCTACAATGAGCAGTTCTTC. Its translation: CASNDYSYNEQFF.

This rearrangement joins TRBV19 to TRBJ1-5, with TRBD1 identical over 8 bases. V shed 7 bases, J shed 7 bases, and the junction held 12 bases outside the gene matches. The length of the CDR3 is 15 residues. CDR1 and CDR2 from the germline V gene are LNHDA and SQIVND (reference sequence). The CDR3 DNA reads TGTGCCAGTACGATTGGACAGGGAGTGGGACAGCCCCAGCATTTT. Translation: CASTIGQGVGQPQHF.

J is TRBJ1-1 and V is TRBV27; D is possibly TRBD1 (6 bases). Germline V gene data show CDR1 as MNHEY and CDR2 as SMNVEV (reference sequence). The CDR3 sequence is 14 residues long. Trimming pared 0 bases from V and 1 base from J, leaving 6 bases between. CDR3 protein: CASSLSRGNTEAFF. The CDR3 DNA is TGTGCCAGCAGTTTATCCAGGGGGAACACTGAAGCTTTCTTT.

This clone came up once. The chain has TRBV7-9 and TRBJ2-5; weak D call: TRBD2 (5 bases). With 5 bases removed from V and 5 bases from J, the gap between germline ends came to 9 bases. The germline gives CDR1 SEHNR, CDR2 FQNEAQ (reference sequence). The CDR3 sequence is 12 residues long. In DNA, the CDR3 is TGTGCCAGCAGCGTTAGAGGGGAGACCCAGTACTTC. It codes for CASSVRGETQYF. The whole variable domain, remainder taken from reference TRBV7-9 and TRBJ2-5, is DTGVSQNPRHKITKRGQNVTFRCDPISEHNRLYWYRQTLGQGPEFLTYFQNEAQLEKSRLLSDRFSAERPKGSFSTLEIQRTEQGDSAMYLCASSVRGETQYFGPGTRLLVL.